What follows are 30 T cell receptor beta chains derived from one specimen sequenced in a study of blood T cell repertoires in COVID-19. Data came from immunoSEQ multiplex PCR; TCRdb stores just in-frame clones and leaves some out. The sample contains about 49,000 clones, approximately 80% of which appear only once. Material for sequencing was peripheral blood. These TCRs come from a woman aged 80 or over with COVID-19, enrolled during active disease.

The chain is built from TRBV11-2 and TRBJ2-5, with D perhaps matching TRBD2 (5 bases). The V end was cut by 4 bases, the J end by 1 base, with 10 bases between. The V gene's germline CDR1 is SGHAT and CDR2 FQNNGV. The CDR3 is 14 amino acids. The CDR3 here is CASSSLSGQETQYF. The CDR3 coding sequence is TGTGCCAGCAGCTCCCTAAGCGGCCAAGAGACCCAGTACTTC. The whole variable domain, remainder taken from reference TRBV11-2 and TRBJ2-5, is EAGVAQSPRYKIIEKRQSVAFWCNPISGHATLYWYQQILGQGPKLLIQFQNNGVVDDSQLPKDRFSAERLKGVDSTLKIQPAKLEDSAVYLCASSSLSGQETQYFGPGTRLLVL.

The chain has TRBV14 and TRBJ2-4; TRBD1 is a possible D gene (6 bases). Trimming removed 3 bases at V and 4 bases at J, with 19 bases between. Germline CDR1 SGHDN, CDR2 FVKESK. The CDR3 is made up of 17 amino acids. DNA of the CDR3: TGTGCCAGCAGCCACCCGACAGGCCCCCGGGGAAAAAACATTCAGTACTTC. Translation gives CASSHPTGPRGKNIQYF.

This chain links TRBV7-2 with TRBJ2-3, with TRBD2 matching 8 bases. The germline V gene encodes CDR1 SGHTA and CDR2 FQGNSA. V dropped 2 bases and J dropped 3; count of bases not matched to a gene: 4. The CDR3 spans 15 residues. CDR3 sequence (DNA): TGTGCCAGCAGCTTATTTCCGGGAGGGACAGATACGCAGTATTTT. Its translation: CASSLFPGGTDTQYF.

V and J are TRBV5-1 and TRBJ2-7; possibly TRBD1 for D (5 bases). The CDR3 contains 15 residues. Per the germline V gene, CDR1 is SGHRS and CDR2 is YFSETQ. Trimming cost V 0 bases and J 2 bases, with 12 bases left between them. CDR3 amino acids: CASSLATGPTYEQYF. CDR3 nucleotides: TGCGCCAGCAGCTTGGCAACAGGTCCTACCTACGAGCAGTACTTC.

CDR3 loop: CASSRRGSNTQYF. CDR3 nucleotide sequence: TGTGCCAGCAGCAGGCGCGGGAGTAATACGCAGTATTTT. The chain has TRBV3-1 (or the pseudogene TRBV3-2) and TRBJ2-3, with 7 positions matching TRBD2. V lost 5 bases, J lost 7 bases, and 6 bases stayed unmatched. This CDR3 spans 13 amino acids. In germline, CDR1 is LGHDT, CDR2 YNNKEL (reference sequence).

The genes are TRBV11-3 and TRBJ2-3; 13 bases align to TRBD2. Germline V gene lookup returns CDR1 SGHNT and CDR2 YENEEA. CDR3 size: 15 residues. Trimming removed 5 bases from V and 6 bases from J; junction bases left unmatched: 5. The CDR3, as DNA: TGTGCCAGCAGCCCGACTAGCGGGAGGTGGGATACGCAGTATTTT. Protein sequence: CASSPTSGRWDTQYF.

The chain combines TRBV18 with TRBJ2-7, with D perhaps TRBD1 (5 bases). The germline gives CDR1 KGHSH, CDR2 LQKENI. The CDR3 is 13 residues long. The V end was cut by 4 bases, the J end by 1 base, with 8 bases between. The CDR3 DNA follows: TGTGCCAGCTCACGGGGCAGTTCCTACGAGCAGTACTTC. This codes for CASSRGSSYEQYF.

This clone was observed once. CDR3 residues: CASSVEAGVRETQYF. DNA for the CDR3: TGTGCCAGCAGCGTCGAAGCGGGAGTACGGGAGACCCAGTACTTC. The J gene is TRBJ2-5, the V gene TRBV9, with 8 bases identical to TRBD2. This CDR3 comprises 15 residues. With V trimmed by 2 bases and J by 5 bases, 8 bases remained unmatched. The germline V gene has CDR1 SGDLS and CDR2 YYNGEE.

The V gene is TRBV6-5, the J gene TRBJ1-2, with 9 positions matching TRBD1. V dropped 6 bases and J dropped 5; count of bases not matched to a gene: 4. The CDR3 sequence is 13 residues long. Germline loops: CDR1 MNHEY, CDR2 SVGAGI. The CDR3 loop is CASRDRGNYGYTF. CDR3 sequence (DNA): TGTGCCAGCAGGGACAGGGGAAATTATGGCTACACCTTC.

The chain joins TRBV7-3 to TRBJ1-1; D is possibly TRBD1 (5 bases). V shed 5 bases and J shed 5 bases, with 12 bases lying between them. The CDR3 totals 13 residues. Germline V gene lookup returns CDR1 SGHTA and CDR2 FQGTGA. CDR3 region: CASSPQGTTEAFF. The CDR3, as DNA: TGTGCCAGCAGCCCCCAGGGCACGACTGAAGCTTTCTTT.

V usage is TRBV27 and J usage is TRBJ2-2; no reliable D call. The germline V and J ends were trimmed by 3 bases and 1 base, with 6 bases remaining between them. The CDR3 totals 14 residues. From germline, CDR1 is MNHEY and CDR2 SMNVEV (reference sequence). The CDR3 region is CASSLWQNTGELFF. In DNA, the CDR3 is TGTGCCAGCAGTTTGTGGCAGAACACCGGGGAGCTGTTTTTT.

This clone was seen only a few times. The chain links TRBV24-1 to TRBJ2-1; possibly TRBD2 for D (5 bases). V shed 7 bases and J shed 10 bases, with 13 bases lying between them. Germline CDR1 is KGHDR and CDR2 is SFDVKD. The CDR3 is 12 amino acids. The CDR3 reads CATRALGGEQFF. The CDR3 DNA reads TGTGCCACCAGGGCATTAGGCGGGGAGCAGTTCTTC.

V is TRBV24-1 and J is TRBJ1-2, with D maybe TRBD1 (6 bases). Per the germline V gene, CDR1 is KGHDR and CDR2 is SFDVKD. This CDR3 comprises 14 residues. The V gene lost 3 bases and the J gene lost 4 bases, with 11 bases spanning the gap. In DNA form, the CDR3 reads TGTGCCACCAGTGATCCCGACAGGAGCTATGGCTACACCTTC. Translating it yields CATSDPDRSYGYTF.

The chain joins TRBV27 to TRBJ1-2; D perhaps matches TRBD1 (5 bases). The CDR3 has 13 amino acids. Trimming shortened V by 3 bases and J by 2 bases, and 7 bases separated the two germline ends. Germline loops: CDR1 MNHEY, CDR2 SMNVEV (reference sequence). Written as DNA, the CDR3 is TGTGCCAGCAGTTTGACAGCCAACTATGGCTACACCTTC. Translating it yields CASSLTANYGYTF.

The chain combines TRBV11-2 with TRBJ2-5; D perhaps matches TRBD1 (5 bases). With 3 bases removed from V and 5 bases from J, the gap between germline ends came to 13 bases. Germline lookup yields CDR1 SGHAT and CDR2 FQNNGV. CDR3 length equals 14 residues. The DNA of the CDR3 is TGTGCCAGCAGCTTCTCGACAGCACGGGAGACCCAGTACTTC. Protein sequence: CASSFSTARETQYF.

The gene calls are TRBV4-1 and TRBJ2-7, with 7 nucleotides matching TRBD1. The CDR3 is 14 amino acids. Germline values: CDR1 MGHRA, CDR2 YSYEKL. V trimming: 2 bases; J trimming: 0 bases; junction bases outside the gene matches: 1. The CDR3 DNA sequence: TGCGCCAGCAGCCAACAGGGGGACTCCTACGAGCAGTACTTC. The encoded protein is CASSQQGDSYEQYF.

This sequence joins TRBV7-2 and TRBJ2-2, with 16 bases identical to TRBD2. The germline V gene has CDR1 SGHTA and CDR2 FQGNSA. V trimming: 4 bases; J trimming: 7 bases; junction bases outside the gene matches: 3. The CDR3 totals 16 residues. The CDR3 sequence: CASSSGLAGGVGELFF. CDR3 in DNA: TGTGCCAGCAGCTCGGGACTAGCGGGAGGGGTCGGGGAGCTGTTTTTT.

The chain is built from TRBV10-3 and TRBJ2-5, with 7 bases that match TRBD2. J gave up 2 bases and V 5 bases, and 5 bases lay outside the gene matches. Germline CDR1 is ENHRY and CDR2 is SYGVKD. The CDR3 totals 14 residues. The CDR3 sequence: CAISPGTTQETQYF. For the CDR3, the DNA is TGTGCCATCAGTCCCGGGACTACTCAAGAGACCCAGTACTTC.

The rearrangement joins TRBV7-9 to TRBJ2-7; 7 bases match TRBD1. The V gene end was trimmed by 4 bases and the J gene end by 1 base; junction bases not matched to a gene: 7. From germline, CDR1 is SEHNR and CDR2 FQNEAQ (reference sequence). The CDR3 extends over 15 amino acids. This CDR3 is CASSSNRQGSYEQYF. CDR3 DNA sequence: TGTGCCAGCAGCTCAAATCGACAGGGTTCCTACGAGCAGTACTTC.

The CDR3, as DNA: TGCGCCAGCAGCCAAGCCACGACAGGCTCCTACGAGCAGTACTTC. Its translation is CASSQATTGSYEQYF. The chain couples TRBV4-1 to TRBJ2-7; possibly TRBD1 for D (6 bases). Trimming removed 1 base at V and 0 bases at J, with 10 bases between. The germline CDR1 and CDR2 sequences are MGHRA and YSYEKL. CDR3 length: 15 residues.

This sequence joins TRBV7-2 and TRBJ2-5; 7 bases line up with TRBD2. Per the germline V gene, CDR1 is SGHTA and CDR2 is FQGNSA. The CDR3 length is 16 residues. V lost 5 bases and J lost 5; bases outside the gene matches: 14. CDR3 amino acids: CASSPLGEGPRETQYF. CDR3 bases: TGTGCCAGCAGCCCCCTAGGGGAGGGTCCACGGGAGACCCAGTACTTC.

V gene TRBV6-5 combines with J gene TRBJ2-5; 8 nucleotides align to TRBD1. The V gene's germline CDR1 is MNHEY and CDR2 SVGAGI. V gave up 6 bases and J gave up 5 bases; unmatched junction bases: 8. The CDR3 consists of 14 residues. CDR3 loop: CASSRGLGVETQYF. The CDR3 DNA sequence: TGTGCCAGCAGCAGGGGGCTGGGCGTTGAGACCCAGTACTTC.

This chain uses TRBV24-1 with TRBJ2-1, with D tentatively TRBD2 (6 bases). CDR1 is KGHDR, CDR2 SFDVKD, per germline. The length of the CDR3 is 15 residues. The V and J ends lost 4 bases and 5 bases respectively, with 14 bases between them. In DNA, the CDR3 is TGTGCCACCAGTGACCCGACTAGATTGAACAATGAGCAGTTCTTC. Translation gives CATSDPTRLNNEQFF.

V and J are TRBV5-1 and TRBJ2-2; 10 bases agree with TRBD1. The CDR3 has 15 residues. J was trimmed by 5 bases and V by 5 bases; bases with no gene match: 6. CDR1 is SGHRS, CDR2 YFSETQ, per germline. The CDR3 sequence is CASRGQGSVTGELFF. The CDR3 region has the DNA TGCGCCAGCAGGGGACAGGGGTCCGTTACCGGGGAGCTGTTTTTT.

This clone was picked up one time. Other DNA sequences in the sample encode the same CDR3. V usage is TRBV5-1 and J usage is TRBJ1-5; D is unresolved. Germline CDR1 is SGHRS and CDR2 is YFSETQ. The CDR3 has 14 amino acids. Trimming cost V 4 bases and J 1 base, with 9 bases left between them. The CDR3 spells CASSADSSNQPQHF. Here the CDR3 DNA reads TGCGCCAGCAGCGCGGACTCAAGCAATCAGCCCCAGCATTTT.

A single count supports this clone. DNA of the CDR3: TGTGCCAGCAGCCTCCACGGACGGGAGGAAGATACGCAGTATTTT. Encoded protein: CASSLHGREEDTQYF. The gene calls are TRBV7-9 and TRBJ2-3; 7 positions agree with TRBD2. The V gene end was trimmed by 5 bases and the J gene end by 5 bases; junction bases not matched to a gene: 10. Per the germline V gene, CDR1 is SEHNR and CDR2 is FQNEAQ (reference sequence). CDR3 length: 15 residues.

The chain is built from TRBV24-1 and TRBJ2-5, with 10 bases lining up with TRBD2. CDR1 KGHDR and CDR2 SFDVKD come from the germline V gene. V lost 3 bases, J lost 5 bases, and 8 bases stayed unmatched. The length of the CDR3 is 16 residues. The CDR3 loop reads CATSDPTSGVHETQYF. Written as DNA, the CDR3 is TGTGCCACCAGTGATCCCACTAGCGGGGTGCACGAGACCCAGTACTTC.

V and J are TRBV6-2 or TRBV6-3 and TRBJ2-3; the match to TRBD2 covers 12 bases. The CDR3 has 14 residues. Looked up from germline, CDR1 is MNHEY and CDR2 is SVGEGT. With V trimmed by 1 base and J by 9 bases, 2 bases remained unmatched. The CDR3 DNA reads as TGTGCCAGCAGTTACTACCTAGCGGGAGGGACGCAGTATTTT. Its translation: CASSYYLAGGTQYF.

The chain carries TRBV19 and TRBJ2-7, with D tentatively TRBD2 (6 bases). CDR1 is LNHDA and CDR2 is SQIVND in the germline V gene (reference sequence). The CDR3 totals 14 residues. V lost 6 bases and J lost 1, with 13 bases in between. In DNA, the CDR3 is TGTGCCAGTAGATTTAGCGGAGGATCCTACGAGCAGTACTTC. Translating gives CASRFSGGSYEQYF.

This chain connects TRBV18 to TRBJ2-1, with 11 nucleotides matching TRBD2. The J segment lost 4 bases and the V segment lost 6 bases, leaving 8 bases of the junction unmatched. In germline, CDR1 is KGHSH, CDR2 LQKENI. The CDR3 is 16 amino acids. The CDR3 loop reads CASSRSGTSGYNEQFF. The DNA of the CDR3 is TGTGCCAGCTCGCGATCCGGGACTAGCGGATACAATGAGCAGTTCTTC.